The next 25 T cell receptor beta chains were all read from a single sample in a study of vaccination and CD4 T cells after COVID-19 (dated by TCRdb to the early 2020s). The sample's treatment or condition, from its label and the paper: approximately 9-day PBMC culture with coronavirus spike peptide pools or control peptides (ViraFEST assay). CD4+ T cells from unexposed donors were collected before the COVID-19 pandemic (2011-2018). These TCRs' antigens remain unknown. The library was generated by PCR. Sequencing relied on an Illumina iSeq 100. TCR sequencing of DNA from cultured CD4+ T cells used the Oncomine TCR Beta short-read assay at the Johns Hopkins FTIC core. The public reads were reprocessed in TCRdb via fastp at Q25 and MiXCR, keeping in-frame beta chains. Rows are unified per CDR3 protein, each entry keeping the most common DNA and genes. The sample yields thousands of distinct CDR3 sequences; over 40% were counted once. The ten largest clones add up to approximately 24% of the sample.

The specimen sequenced was CD4+ T cells from blood, cultured in vitro. These receptors originate from a human donor in good health.

This clonotype was seen only a few times. The chain combines TRBV28 with TRBJ1-2; D gene unclear. V lost 2 bases and J 5 bases, leaving 9 bases between the germline ends. The CDR3 runs to 13 residues. Germline CDR1 and CDR2: MDHEN and SYDVKM. The CDR3, as DNA: TGTGCCAGCAGTTTAGGGCATCAGTATGGCTACACCTTC. It is translated as CASSLGHQYGYTF.

This clonotype has only a few counts. The CDR3 DNA reads TGTGCCAGCAGTTTATTTCGGGGAAAGAACACTGAAGCTTTCTTT. Residues: CASSLFRGKNTEAFF. The V call is TRBV28, the J call TRBJ1-1; unclear D gene. Per the germline V gene, CDR1 is MDHEN and CDR2 is SYDVKM. V dropped 1 base and J dropped 1 base, with 10 bases sitting between them. The CDR3 has 15 residues.

This clonotype occurred a few times. The V call is TRBV6-2 or TRBV6-3, the J call TRBJ1-2; 8 bases align to TRBD1. With V trimmed by 4 bases and J by 6 bases, 4 bases remained unmatched. The germline gives CDR1 MNHEY, CDR2 SVGEGT. CDR3 length: 13 residues. The CDR3 region has the DNA TGTGCCAGCAGTTCCGGACAGGGCCATGGCTACACCTTC. Encoded protein: CASSSGQGHGYTF.

Relative to its sample, this clonotype is medium-sized. The V gene is TRBV20-1, the J gene TRBJ1-5; D gene unclear. V lost 1 base and J 11 bases, leaving 21 bases between the germline ends. This CDR3 is built from 15 residues. Germline V CDR1 and CDR2: DFQATT, SNEGSKA (reference sequence). The chain's CDR3 is CSARVLLKGGWAQHF. CDR3 nucleotide sequence: TGCAGTGCTAGAGTCTTGCTTAAGGGCGGGTGGGCCCAGCATTTT.

This clonotype was seen only once. CDR3 region: CASSTRTSGRVYNEQFF. CDR3 coding DNA: TGTGCCAGCAGCACCCGGACTAGCGGGAGGGTATACAATGAGCAGTTCTTC. The gene calls are TRBV7-2 and TRBJ2-1; 15 bases are a match to TRBD2. J gave up 4 bases and V 5 bases, and 6 bases lay outside the gene matches. In germline, CDR1 is SGHTA, CDR2 FQGNSA. This CDR3 spans 17 amino acids.

This clonotype was recorded a few times. The rearrangement links TRBV28 to TRBJ2-7; D perhaps matches TRBD2 (5 bases). The CDR3 covers 14 residues. The germline V gene encodes CDR1 MDHEN and CDR2 SYDVKM. The V and J ends lost 6 bases and 1 base respectively, with 13 bases between them. This chain's CDR3 is CASSHPRDSYEQYF. The DNA for the CDR3 is TGTGCCAGCAGCCACCCCCGGGATTCCTACGAGCAGTACTTC.

The sample holds a few counts of this clonotype. This sequence joins TRBV7-2 and TRBJ2-5; D is undetermined. Germline V CDR1 and CDR2: SGHTA, FQGNSA. The CDR3 runs 15 residues. V gave up 1 base and J gave up 0 bases, with 9 bases separating them. The CDR3 nucleotides are TGTGCCAGCAGCTTAGAGACTGGGGACCAAGAGACCCAGTACTTC. Its translation is CASSLETGDQETQYF.

This chain connects TRBV7-9 to TRBJ1-2; 8 bases map to TRBD1. V trimming: 5 bases; J trimming: 2 bases; junction bases outside the gene matches: 4. Germline V lookup: CDR1 SEHNR, CDR2 FQNEAQ (reference sequence). The CDR3 consists of 14 residues. The CDR3 protein is CASSNPGGNYGYTF. The DNA of the CDR3 is TGTGCCAGCAGCAACCCAGGGGGCAACTATGGCTACACCTTC.

This clonotype is hyperexpanded (1% or more) in the sample. The chain links TRBV6-1 to TRBJ1-2; D not resolved. CDR3 size: 13 residues. V was shortened by 11 bases and J by 5 bases, with 18 bases between the two germline ends. From germline, CDR1 is MNHNS and CDR2 SASEGT. CDR3 DNA: TGTGCCGCGGCAGCCCTAGGGTTATATGGCTACACCTTC. This encodes CAAAALGLYGYTF.

This clonotype was observed a few times. This chain joins TRBV24-1 and TRBJ2-3; 9 bases agree with TRBD2. V was clipped by 4 bases and J by 0 bases; unmatched bases: 10. The CDR3 extends over 18 amino acids. Looked up from germline, CDR1 is KGHDR and CDR2 is SFDVKD. The CDR3 DNA reads as TGTGCCACCAGTGAACACCCAGGGCTAGCGGGAAGCACAGATACGCAGTATTTT. It yields the protein CATSEHPGLAGSTDTQYF.

This clonotype was detected only a few times. The chain recombines TRBV27 with TRBJ2-7; D unresolved. From germline, CDR1 is MNHEY and CDR2 SMNVEV (reference sequence). Trimming removed 4 bases from V and 5 bases from J, with 12 bases in between. This CDR3 is 13 amino acids long. The CDR3 spells CASSYRELNEQYF. The CDR3 bases are TGTGCCAGCAGTTACAGAGAATTGAACGAGCAGTACTTC.

The chain recombines TRBV4-1 with TRBJ1-1; the D is unclear. Per the germline V gene, CDR1 is MGHRA and CDR2 is YSYEKL. Between the trimmed V and J ends, which lost 1 base and 6 bases, there was a span of 12 bases. This CDR3 contains 14 residues. As DNA, the CDR3 is TGCGCCAGCAGCCAAGGCCCAATCCCCCCTGAAGCTTTCTTT. Translation gives CASSQGPIPPEAFF.

The chain couples TRBV20-1 to TRBJ1-5; D gene unclear. This CDR3 region has 14 residues. Trimming shortened V by 1 base and J by 7 bases, and 14 bases separated the two germline ends. Germline V gene sequence: CDR1 DFQATT, CDR2 SNEGSKA (reference sequence). CDR3 DNA sequence: TGCAGTGCTAGAGGTCGGAGGGCAAGGCAGCCCCAGCATTTT. Translation: CSARGRRARQPQHF.

In its sample, this clonotype was seen a few times. The chain couples TRBV20-1 to TRBJ1-2; no clear D gene. Germline V CDR1 and CDR2: DFQATT, SNEGSKA (reference sequence). Trimming removed 0 bases at V and 12 bases at J, with 11 bases between. The CDR3 length is 11 residues. The chain's CDR3 is CSARDSRRDTF. In DNA form, the CDR3 reads TGCAGTGCTAGAGATTCGCGGCGAGACACCTTC.

The chain joins TRBV5-4 to TRBJ1-1, with TRBD1 identical over 7 bases. This CDR3 contains 15 residues. CDR1 and CDR2 from the germline V gene are SGHNT and YYREEE (reference sequence). The V segment lost 4 bases and the J segment 4 bases; nucleotides outside the gene matches: 10. DNA of the CDR3: TGTGCCAGCAGCATTGCGGACAGGTCGGGCACTGAAGCTTTCTTT. This encodes CASSIADRSGTEAFF.

The V and J genes are TRBV7-8 and TRBJ2-5; D may correspond to TRBD1 or TRBD2 (6 bases each). V lost 7 bases and J 4 bases, leaving 22 bases between the germline ends. Per germline, CDR1 SGHVS and CDR2 FQNEAQ. CDR3 size: 16 residues. DNA of the CDR3: TGTGCCAGCACCCCTGGTGGGGGGCCCACGGGAGAGACCCAGTACTTC. It encodes CASTPGGGPTGETQYF.

J is TRBJ2-3 and V is TRBV6-4, with D possibly matching TRBD2 (6 bases). This CDR3 is built from 17 residues. Germline assignment: CDR1 MRHNA and CDR2 SNTAGT. V was cut by 4 bases and J by 1 base, with 18 bases left in between. CDR3 bases: TGTGCCAGCAGTGCCCTACTCCCGGGACTCCGCACAGATACGCAGTATTTT. Its protein product is CASSALLPGLRTDTQYF.

The chain is built from TRBV6-6 and TRBJ2-4, with 9 bases that match TRBD2. There are 19 residues in the CDR3. Germline values: CDR1 MNHNY, CDR2 SVGAGI (reference sequence). V shed 8 bases and J 1 base; nucleotides not matched to a gene: 18. For the CDR3, the DNA is TGTGCCAGCTTTGAGGGCCTAGCGGCGGGAGGGTGGGCCAAAAACATTCAGTACTTC. This gives the protein CASFEGLAAGGWAKNIQYF.

The V and J genes are TRBV12-3 or TRBV12-4 and TRBJ2-2; 8 nucleotides line up with TRBD1. V lost 6 bases and J lost 1; bases outside the gene matches: 4. CDR3 length equals 15 residues. CDR3 in amino acids: CASRAGTGNTGELFF. The CDR3 DNA follows: TGTGCCAGCAGAGCCGGGACAGGGAACACCGGGGAGCTGTTTTTT.

This chain joins TRBV6-1 and TRBJ1-5; 7 positions match TRBD1. Germline V gene lookup returns CDR1 MNHNS and CDR2 SASEGT. The CDR3 sequence is 17 residues long. Trimming removed 4 bases from V and 0 bases from J; junction bases left unmatched: 9. Written as DNA, the CDR3 is TGTGCCAGCAGTGTCCTTCAGGGGGGGTATAGCAATCAGCCCCAGCATTTT. Translating it yields CASSVLQGGYSNQPQHF.

This clonotype was counted only a few times. This chain connects TRBV7-9 to TRBJ1-2; no clear D. The V end lost 5 bases, the J end lost 4 bases, and 11 bases lay between the germline ends. Germline V gene data show CDR1 as SEHNR and CDR2 as FQNEAQ (reference sequence). This CDR3 spans 13 amino acids. The CDR3 region has the DNA TGTGCCAGCAGCCCGGCCGGCTTCTATGGCTACACCTTC. Its translation is CASSPAGFYGYTF.

The rearrangement joins TRBV12-5 to TRBJ2-7; D perhaps matches TRBD2 (7 bases). Germline lookup yields CDR1 LGHNT and CDR2 FRNRAP. The germline V and J ends were trimmed by 2 bases and 3 bases, with 23 bases remaining between them. The CDR3 has 18 amino acids. The chain's CDR3 is CASGLWGGAGVLSYEQYF. CDR3 sequence (DNA): TGTGCTAGTGGTTTGTGGGGGGGGGCGGGAGTATTGAGCTACGAGCAGTACTTC.

This clonotype was counted a few times. The chain joins TRBV2 to TRBJ2-3; D not resolved. Trimming removed 2 bases from V and 2 bases from J, with 14 bases in between. This CDR3 is built from 16 residues. Germline V gene lookup returns CDR1 SNHLY and CDR2 FYNNEI. The CDR3 protein is CASSELGVSATDTQYF. The CDR3 nucleotides are TGTGCCAGCAGTGAACTAGGTGTCAGCGCCACAGATACGCAGTATTTT.

This clonotype was detected a few times. The chain has TRBV27 and TRBJ1-1; perhaps TRBD1 as D (6 bases). Trimming removed 3 bases from V and 2 bases from J, with 19 bases in between. The germline V gene has CDR1 MNHEY and CDR2 SMNVEV (reference sequence). This CDR3 has 17 residues. The CDR3 spells CASSFVREGHENTEAFF. The CDR3, as DNA: TGTGCCAGCAGTTTCGTGAGGGAGGGACACGAAAACACTGAAGCTTTCTTT.

This clonotype was picked up a small number of times. The chain employs TRBV11-2 and TRBJ1-1, with TRBD1 matching over 8 bases. The CDR3 totals 13 residues. With 11 bases clipped from V and 0 bases from J, the junction kept 5 bases outside the gene matches. Germline CDR1 is SGHAT and CDR2 is FQNNGV. CDR3 residues: CAHDRGLNTEAFF. The CDR3 coding sequence is TGTGCCCACGACAGGGGACTGAACACTGAAGCTTTCTTT.